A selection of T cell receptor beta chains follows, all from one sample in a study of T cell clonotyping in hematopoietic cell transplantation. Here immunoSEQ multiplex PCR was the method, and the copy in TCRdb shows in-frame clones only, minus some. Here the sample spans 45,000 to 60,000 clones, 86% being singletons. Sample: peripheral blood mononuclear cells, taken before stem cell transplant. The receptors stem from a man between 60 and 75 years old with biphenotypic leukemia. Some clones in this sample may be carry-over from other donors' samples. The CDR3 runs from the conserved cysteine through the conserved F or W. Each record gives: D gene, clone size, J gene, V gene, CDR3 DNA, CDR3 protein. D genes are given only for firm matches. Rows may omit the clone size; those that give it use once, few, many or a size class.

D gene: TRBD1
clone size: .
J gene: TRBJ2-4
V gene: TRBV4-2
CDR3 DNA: TGTGCCAGCAGCCAGAGGGACAGGGGCAACATTCAGTACTTC
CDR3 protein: CASSQRDRGNIQYF

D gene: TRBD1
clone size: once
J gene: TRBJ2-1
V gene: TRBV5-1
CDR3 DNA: TGCGCCAGCAGCTCCGGGACAGGGTCCTACAATGAGCAGTTCTTC
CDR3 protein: CASSSGTGSYNEQFF

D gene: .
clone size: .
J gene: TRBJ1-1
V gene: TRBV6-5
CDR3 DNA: TGTGCCAGCAGGTCTAGGGGGGAGGAAGCTTTCTTT
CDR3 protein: CASRSRGEEAFF

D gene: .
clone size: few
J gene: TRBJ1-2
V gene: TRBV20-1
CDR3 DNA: TGCAGTGCTAGATCAGGGGGCTACACCTTC
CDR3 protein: CSARSGGYTF

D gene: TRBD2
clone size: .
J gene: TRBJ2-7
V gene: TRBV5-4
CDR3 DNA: TGTGCCAGCAGCCAACTATTAGCGGGAGTTGGTCTCAAGCAGTACTTC
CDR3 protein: CASSQLLAGVGLKQYF

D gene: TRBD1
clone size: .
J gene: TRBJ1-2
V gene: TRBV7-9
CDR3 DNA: TGTGCCAGCAGCTTGGGGACAGGGGTAGAAGGCTACACCTTC
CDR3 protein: CASSLGTGVEGYTF

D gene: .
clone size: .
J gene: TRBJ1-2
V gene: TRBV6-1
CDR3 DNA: TGTGCCAGCAGTGAAGAGGGGCTGCGTACCTATGGCTACACCTTC
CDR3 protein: CASSEEGLRTYGYTF

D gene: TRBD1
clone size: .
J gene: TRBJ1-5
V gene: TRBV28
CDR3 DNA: TGTGCCAGCAGTCTGTCCCGGGACAGGAGGCCCCAGCATTTT
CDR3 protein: CASSLSRDRRPQHF

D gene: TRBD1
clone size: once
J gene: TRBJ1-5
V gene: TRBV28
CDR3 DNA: TGTGCCAGCAGTTCCCTGTGGGGACGGGACAGGGGAGTAAGCAATCAGCCCCAGCATTTT
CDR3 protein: CASSSLWGRDRGVSNQPQHF

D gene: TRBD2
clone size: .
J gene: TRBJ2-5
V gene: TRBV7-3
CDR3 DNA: TGTGCCAGCAGCTTAATCGCAGGCGGGGGACAAGAGACCCAGTACTTC
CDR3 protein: CASSLIAGGGQETQYF

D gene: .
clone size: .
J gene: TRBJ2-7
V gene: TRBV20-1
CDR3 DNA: TGCAGTGCATGGGACTACGAGCAGTACTTC
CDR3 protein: CSAWDYEQYF

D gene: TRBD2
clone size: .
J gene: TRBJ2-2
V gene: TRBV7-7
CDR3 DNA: TGTGCTAGCAGTTTTACCCCGGCGGGGGGCGAGAACACCGGGGAGCTGTTTTTT
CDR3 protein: CASSFTPAGGENTGELFF

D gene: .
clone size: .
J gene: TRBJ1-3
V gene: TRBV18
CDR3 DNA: TGTGCCAGCTCAGAGGTTTTAAACAGGATGTACTCTGGAAACACCATATATTTT
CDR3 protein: CASSEVLNRMYSGNTIYF

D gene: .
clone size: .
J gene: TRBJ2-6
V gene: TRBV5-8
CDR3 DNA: TGTGCCAGCAGCTTGGAGGGTTTCACTGGGGCCAACGTCCTGACTTTC
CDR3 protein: CASSLEGFTGANVLTF

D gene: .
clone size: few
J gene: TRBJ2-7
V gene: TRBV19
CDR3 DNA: TGTGCCAGTAAGATAGCGGCGTTCACCTACGAGCAGTACTTC
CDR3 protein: CASKIAAFTYEQYF